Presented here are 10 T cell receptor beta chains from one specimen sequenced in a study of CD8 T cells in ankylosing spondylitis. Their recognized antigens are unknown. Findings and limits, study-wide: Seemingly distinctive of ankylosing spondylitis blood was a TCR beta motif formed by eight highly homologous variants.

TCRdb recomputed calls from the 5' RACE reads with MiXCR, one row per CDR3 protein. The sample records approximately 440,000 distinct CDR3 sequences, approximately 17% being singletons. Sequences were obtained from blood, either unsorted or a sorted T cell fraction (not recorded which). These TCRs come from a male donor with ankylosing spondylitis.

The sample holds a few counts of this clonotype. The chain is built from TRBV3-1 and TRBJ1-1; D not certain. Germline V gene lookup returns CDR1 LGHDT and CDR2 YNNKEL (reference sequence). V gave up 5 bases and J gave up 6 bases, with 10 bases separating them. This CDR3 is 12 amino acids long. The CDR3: CASSKGPPEAFF. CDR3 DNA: TGTGCCAGCAGCAAGGGCCCTCCTGAAGCTTTCTTT.

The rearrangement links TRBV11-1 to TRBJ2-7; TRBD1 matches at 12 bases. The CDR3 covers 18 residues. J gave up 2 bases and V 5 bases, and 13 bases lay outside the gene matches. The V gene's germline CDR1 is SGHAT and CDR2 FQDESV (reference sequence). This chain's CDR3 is CASSITTKRDRGPYEQYF. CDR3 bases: TGTGCCAGCAGCATAACAACGAAGAGGGACAGGGGGCCCTACGAGCAGTACTTC.

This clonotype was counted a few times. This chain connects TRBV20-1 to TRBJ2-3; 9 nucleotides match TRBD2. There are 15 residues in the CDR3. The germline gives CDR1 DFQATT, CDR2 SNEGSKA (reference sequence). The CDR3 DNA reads TGCAGCGCCCCGGGAGCGGGGGGCATCACAGATACGCAGTATTTT. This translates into CSAPGAGGITDTQYF.

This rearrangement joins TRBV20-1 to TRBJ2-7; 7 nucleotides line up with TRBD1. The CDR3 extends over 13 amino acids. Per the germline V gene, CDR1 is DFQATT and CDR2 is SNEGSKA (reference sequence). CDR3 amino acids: CSGYRDSAYEQYF. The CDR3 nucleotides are TGCAGCGGTTACCGGGACAGTGCCTACGAGCAGTACTTC.

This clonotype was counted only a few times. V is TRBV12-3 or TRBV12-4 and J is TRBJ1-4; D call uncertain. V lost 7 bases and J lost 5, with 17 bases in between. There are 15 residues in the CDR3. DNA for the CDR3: TGTGCCAGCACTCGAAGTGAGGGCTGGAATGAAAAACTGTTTTTT. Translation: CASTRSEGWNEKLFF.

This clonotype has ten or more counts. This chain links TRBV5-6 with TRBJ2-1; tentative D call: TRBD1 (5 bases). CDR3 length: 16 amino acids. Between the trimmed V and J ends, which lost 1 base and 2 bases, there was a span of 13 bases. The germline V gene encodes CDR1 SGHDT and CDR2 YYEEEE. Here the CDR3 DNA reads TGTGCCAGCAGCTTGTCCCTGACAGCTCCCTACAATGAGCAGTTCTTC. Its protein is CASSLSLTAPYNEQFF.

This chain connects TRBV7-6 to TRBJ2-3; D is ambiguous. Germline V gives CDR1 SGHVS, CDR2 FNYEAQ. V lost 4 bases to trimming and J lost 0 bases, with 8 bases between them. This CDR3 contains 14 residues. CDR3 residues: CASSYIYSTDTQYF. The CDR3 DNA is TGTGCCAGCAGCTATATATATAGCACAGATACGCAGTATTTT.

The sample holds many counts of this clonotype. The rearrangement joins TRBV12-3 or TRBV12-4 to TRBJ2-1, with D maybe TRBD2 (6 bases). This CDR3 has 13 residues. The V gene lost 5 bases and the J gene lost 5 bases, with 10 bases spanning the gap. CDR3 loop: CASSMDYNNEQFF. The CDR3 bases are TGTGCCAGCAGTATGGACTACAACAATGAGCAGTTCTTC.

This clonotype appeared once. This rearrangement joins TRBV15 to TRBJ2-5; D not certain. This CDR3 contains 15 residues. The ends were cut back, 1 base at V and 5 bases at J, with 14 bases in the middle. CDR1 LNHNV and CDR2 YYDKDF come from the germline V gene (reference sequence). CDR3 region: CATSRATGNWETQYF. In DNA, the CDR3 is TGTGCCACCAGCAGAGCCACTGGTAACTGGGAGACCCAGTACTTC.

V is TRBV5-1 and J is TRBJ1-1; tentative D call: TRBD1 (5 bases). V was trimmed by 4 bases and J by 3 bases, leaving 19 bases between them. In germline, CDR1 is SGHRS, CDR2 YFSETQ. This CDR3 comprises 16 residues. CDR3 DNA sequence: TGCGCCAGCAGCCCCCGGGACCGGGGGGGGTACACTGAAGCTTTCTTT. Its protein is CASSPRDRGGYTEAFF.